The 30 T cell receptor beta chains below were found in one sample sequenced in a study of blood T cells in healthy people across ages. Using a J-beta primer mix together with a sample-barcoded 5' primer, a second PCR was run for roughly 7 to 11 cycles. TCRdb called the 5' RACE reads again in MiXCR, with one record for every CDR3 protein. The table includes 700,000 to 800,000 distinct CDR3 sequences, around 46% detected once. Sequencing was performed on blood. The receptors stem from an older woman in good health.

In this sample, this clonotype turned up once. The chain employs TRBV7-2 and TRBJ2-1, with unresolved D. The germline gives CDR1 SGHTA, CDR2 FQGNSA. V lost 7 bases, J lost 7 bases, and 23 bases lay in between. The length of the CDR3 is 16 residues. The CDR3 region is CASTSPRASWTNEQFF. As DNA, the CDR3 is TGTGCCAGCACCTCGCCTAGAGCGTCATGGACGAATGAGCAGTTCTTC.

The sample holds many counts of this clonotype. The chain is built from TRBV29-1 and TRBJ2-1; D ambiguous. The CDR3 extends over 15 amino acids. Trimming removed 4 bases at V and 0 bases at J, with 13 bases between. Germline loops: CDR1 SQVTM, CDR2 ANQGSEA. The CDR3 sequence: CSVVGALSSYNEQFF. DNA for the CDR3: TGCAGCGTTGTTGGAGCCTTAAGCTCCTACAATGAGCAGTTCTTC.

The rearrangement links TRBV5-1 to TRBJ2-2; a possible D gene is TRBD1 (5 bases). In germline, CDR1 is SGHRS, CDR2 YFSETQ. The CDR3 length is 15 residues. Trimming took off 1 base at V and 1 base at J, with 8 bases between the two ends. CDR3 nucleotides: TGCGCCAGCAGCTTGTCTCAGGGGAACACCGGGGAGCTGTTTTTT. Encoded protein: CASSLSQGNTGELFF. Full variable domain (outside the CDR3, taken from reference TRBV5-1 and TRBJ2-2): KAGVTQTPRYLIKTRGQQVTLSCSPISGHRSVSWYQQTPGQGLQFLFEYFSETQRNKGNFPGRFSGRQFSNSRSEMNVSTLELGDSALYLCASSLSQGNTGELFFGEGSRLTVL.

In its sample, this clonotype was seen a few times. V and J are TRBV18 and TRBJ2-5; D may be TRBD2 (5 bases). V was shortened by 2 bases and J by 1 base, with 11 bases between the two germline ends. CDR3 length equals 15 residues. The germline gives CDR1 KGHSH, CDR2 LQKENI. CDR3: CASSPGGTVQETQYF. In DNA, the CDR3 is TGTGCCAGCTCACCAGGAGGAACAGTCCAAGAGACCCAGTACTTC. Looking up the rest from reference TRBV18 and TRBJ2-5 gives the full variable domain: NAGVMQNPRHLVRRRGQEARLRCSPMKGHSHVYWYRQLPEEGLKFMVYLQKENIIDESGMPKERFSAEFPKEGPSILRIQQVVRGDSAAYFCASSPGGTVQETQYFGPGTRLLVL.

The rearrangement links TRBV20-1 to TRBJ1-5; unclear D gene. The CDR3 runs to 13 residues. Germline loops: CDR1 DFQATT, CDR2 SNEGSKA (reference sequence). The V and J ends lost 3 bases and 4 bases respectively, with 10 bases between them. CDR3 sequence reads: CSASRNWNQPQHF. Here the CDR3 DNA reads TGCAGTGCTAGTCGGAATTGGAATCAGCCCCAGCATTTT.

The chain is built from TRBV25-1 and TRBJ2-3; 8 nucleotides match TRBD2. Germline V gives CDR1 MGHDK, CDR2 SYGVNS. The CDR3 runs 16 residues. V gave up 3 bases and J gave up 3 bases; unmatched junction bases: 8. The CDR3, as DNA: TGTGCCAGCAGTGATCCGGGACTAGGAGGTACAGATACGCAGTATTTT. Translating it yields CASSDPGLGGTDTQYF.

The rearrangement uses TRBV12-3 or TRBV12-4 and TRBJ2-7, with 9 nucleotides matching TRBD2. The V and J ends lost 5 bases and 2 bases, in that order; junction bases with no gene match: 13. The CDR3 has 17 residues. CDR3 in DNA: TGTGCCAGCAGTCCAGGGGGAAGCGGGGGGCCAGCCTACGAGCAGTACTTC. It translates to CASSPGGSGGPAYEQYF.

The rearrangement uses TRBV11-1 and TRBJ2-1; TRBD2 matches at 8 bases. CDR1 and CDR2 (germline): SGHAT, FQDESV (reference sequence). This CDR3 comprises 16 residues. Losses at the gene ends were 2 bases for V and 6 bases for J; bases not matched to a gene: 9. The CDR3 spells CASSLSQEGTSNEQFF. The CDR3 nucleotides are TGTGCCAGCAGCTTATCCCAAGAAGGGACTAGCAATGAGCAGTTCTTC.

There are a few counts of this clonotype. The chain employs TRBV7-2 and TRBJ2-7; D might be TRBD1 (7 bases). The germline gives CDR1 SGHTA, CDR2 FQGNSA. This CDR3 has 15 residues. V lost 5 bases to trimming and J lost 0 bases, with 14 bases between them. CDR3 sequence reads: CASSIQGGDSYEQYF. The CDR3 region has the DNA TGTGCCAGCAGCATCCAGGGGGGAGACTCCTACGAGCAGTACTTC.

This clonotype was observed a few times. The gene calls are TRBV6-2 or TRBV6-3 and TRBJ2-7; TRBD1 might be the D (6 bases). V lost 0 bases and J 2 bases, leaving 11 bases between the germline ends. The V gene's germline CDR1 is MNHEY and CDR2 SVGEGT. The CDR3 has 15 amino acids. CDR3 sequence: CASSYSGTSTYEQYF. The CDR3 bases are TGTGCCAGCAGTTACTCCGGGACATCAACCTACGAGCAGTACTTC.

V usage is TRBV20-1 and J usage is TRBJ1-1; 8 nucleotides line up with TRBD1. CDR3 length: 14 amino acids. From germline, CDR1 is DFQATT and CDR2 SNEGSKA (reference sequence). The ends lost 2 bases at V and 6 bases at J; junction bases unmatched: 8. CDR3: CSARSQGALSEAFF. The CDR3 DNA sequence: TGCAGTGCTAGAAGTCAGGGGGCTCTCTCTGAAGCTTTCTTT.

This chain uses TRBV7-6 with TRBJ2-1; D uncertain. CDR3 length: 14 residues. CDR1 is SGHVS, CDR2 FNYEAQ, per germline. Trimming pared 2 bases from V and 7 bases from J, leaving 12 bases between. As DNA, the CDR3 is TGTGCCAGCAGCTTACCCACCCTAGTAAATGAGCAGTTCTTC. This translates into CASSLPTLVNEQFF.

This clonotype was observed many times. The J gene is TRBJ2-7, the V gene TRBV15, with D perhaps matching TRBD2 (5 bases). V was trimmed by 0 bases and J by 2 bases, leaving 8 bases between them. The CDR3 consists of 14 residues. The germline V gene encodes CDR1 LNHNV and CDR2 YYDKDF (reference sequence). The CDR3 loop is CATSRDGVPYEQYF. CDR3 sequence (DNA): TGTGCCACCAGCAGAGACGGGGTGCCCTACGAGCAGTACTTC. The variable domain in full, completed from reference TRBV15 and TRBJ2-7, reads DAMVIQNPRYQVTQFGKPVTLSCSQTLNHNVMYWYQQKSSQAPKLLFHYYDKDFNNEADTPDNFQSRRPNTSFCFLDIRSPGLGDTAMYLCATSRDGVPYEQYFGPGTRLTVT.

The chain carries TRBV6-4 and TRBJ2-3; the match to TRBD2 covers 10 bases. This CDR3 has 16 residues. Looked up from germline, CDR1 is MRHNA and CDR2 is SNTAGT. The trim removed 0 bases at V and 3 bases at J, leaving 3 bases unmatched. CDR3 amino acids: CASSDSSSGGTDTQYF. DNA of the CDR3: TGTGCCAGCAGTGACTCATCTAGCGGGGGAACAGATACGCAGTATTTT.

This clonotype was counted a single time. The gene calls are TRBV6-1 and TRBJ2-7; TRBD2 matches 9 bases. After removal of 7 bases from V and 5 bases from J, the junction contained 9 bases not matched to a gene. Germline V gives CDR1 MNHNS, CDR2 SASEGT. The length of the CDR3 is 14 residues. The CDR3 region is CASKPGLAAHEQYF. The CDR3 nucleotides are TGTGCCAGCAAGCCGGGACTAGCTGCCCACGAGCAGTACTTC.

This chain links TRBV5-5 with TRBJ2-7; D possibly corresponds to TRBD2 (7 bases). Germline values: CDR1 SGHKS, CDR2 YYEKEE (reference sequence). This CDR3 region has 15 residues. Trimming removed 3 bases from V and 7 bases from J, with 20 bases in between. CDR3 nucleotide sequence: TGTGCCAGCAGCTCCACAGGGCGGGGGTACAATGAGCAGTACTTC. Encoded protein: CASSSTGRGYNEQYF.

Concerning this clonotype itself: It may be a read error: a sequence one base away is much more abundant. The V gene is TRBV2, the J gene TRBJ2-1; D gene unclear. The DNA end lines up better with TRBJ2-7; the J call may be wrong. The CDR3 has 13 amino acids. Germline V gene data show CDR1 as SNHLY and CDR2 as FYNNEI. As DNA, the CDR3 is TGTGCCAGCAGTGAAGATAGCTACAATGAGCAGTACTTC. Its protein product is CASSEDSYNEQYF.

The chain carries TRBV6-2 or TRBV6-3 and TRBJ2-7, with TRBD1 as a possible D gene (5 bases). Germline CDR1 is MNHEY and CDR2 is SVGEGT. CDR3 size: 17 residues. V dropped 5 bases and J dropped 3 bases, with 23 bases sitting between them. The DNA for the CDR3 is TGTGCCAGCAGTGATCGTGTCCGGACAAAAGGGGACTACGAGCAGTACTTC. Protein product: CASSDRVRTKGDYEQYF.

V and J are TRBV11-2 and TRBJ2-1; D is unresolved. The CDR3 is 13 residues long. Trimming cost V 4 bases and J 6 bases, with 10 bases left between them. The V gene's germline CDR1 is SGHAT and CDR2 FQNNGV. The CDR3 loop is CASSSAPRNEQFF. DNA for the CDR3: TGTGCCAGCAGCTCCGCTCCCCGCAATGAGCAGTTCTTC.

Ten or more counts support this clonotype. The V and J genes are TRBV4-1 and TRBJ1-2; no firm D call. Germline V gives CDR1 MGHRA, CDR2 YSYEKL. There are 13 residues in the CDR3. Between the trimmed V and J ends, which lost 4 bases and 7 bases, there was a span of 13 bases. CDR3 sequence (DNA): TGCGCCAGCAGCCCTGGGAGGCTAGCTGGCTACACCTTC. Protein sequence: CASSPGRLAGYTF.

The rearrangement links TRBV4-1 to TRBJ2-2; no firm D call. This CDR3 comprises 16 residues. V was shortened by 2 bases and J by 5 bases, with 15 bases between the two germline ends. In germline, CDR1 is MGHRA, CDR2 YSYEKL. For the CDR3, the DNA is TGCGCCAGCAGCCAAATGGGCTCCCGAGGAACCGGGGAGCTGTTTTTT. Translation: CASSQMGSRGTGELFF.

This clonotype was recorded at least ten times. The rearrangement joins TRBV5-1 to TRBJ2-7, with D tentatively TRBD1 (5 bases). Germline CDR1 reads SGHRS; CDR2 reads YFSETQ. Deletions cut 7 bases from V and 6 bases from J, with 14 bases between. This CDR3 has 12 residues. CDR3 nucleotide sequence: TGCGCCAGCGGGGCAGGGCTCGGCGAGCAGTACTTC. Translation: CASGAGLGEQYF.

The genes are TRBV4-2 and TRBJ2-2; D may be TRBD1 (6 bases). Germline CDR1 reads LGHNA; CDR2 reads YNFKEQ. V dropped 6 bases and J dropped 3 bases, with 14 bases sitting between them. The CDR3 runs to 15 residues. In DNA form, the CDR3 reads TGTGCCAGCAGGGCAGGGGACGTGGACACCGGGGAGCTGTTTTTT. As protein: CASRAGDVDTGELFF.

The genes are TRBV12-3 or TRBV12-4 and TRBJ1-4; tentatively, D is TRBD1 (5 bases). V shed 8 bases and J shed 3 bases, with 13 bases lying between them. The CDR3 spans 14 residues. CDR3 in DNA: TGTGCCAGCGAGTCGGGGCTGGCTAATGAAAAACTGTTTTTT. Protein product: CASESGLANEKLFF.

V and J are TRBV3-1 and TRBJ1-2; the match to TRBD1 covers 7 bases. CDR1 is LGHDT, CDR2 YNNKEL, per germline (reference sequence). The CDR3 is 15 amino acids. Losses at the gene ends were 7 bases for V and 0 bases for J; bases not matched to a gene: 8. The DNA for the CDR3 is TGTGCCAGCATCGCTTCAGGGGGAGCTAACTATGGCTACACCTTC. As protein: CASIASGGANYGYTF.

In this sample, this clonotype turned up many times. The rearrangement joins TRBV5-1 to TRBJ2-1; TRBD2 matches at 9 bases. The CDR3 totals 14 residues. In germline, CDR1 is SGHRS, CDR2 YFSETQ. V lost 4 bases, J lost 6 bases, and 5 bases stayed unmatched. This CDR3 reads CASSRTSEVNEQFF. For the CDR3, the DNA is TGCGCCAGCAGCCGGACTAGCGAGGTCAATGAGCAGTTCTTC.

The chain recombines TRBV20-1 with TRBJ2-1; possible D gene TRBD2, 7 bases. The CDR3 is made up of 16 amino acids. Germline CDR1 reads DFQATT; CDR2 reads SNEGSKA (reference sequence). V lost 6 bases, J lost 13 bases, and 31 bases lay in between. The CDR3 sequence is CSATGGSRGAGETQFF. DNA for the CDR3: TGCAGTGCCACCGGGGGGAGCAGGGGTGCGGGAGAGACCCAGTTCTTC.

This clonotype was observed a single time. The V call is TRBV7-2, the J call TRBJ2-2; possibly TRBD2 for D (5 bases). Germline CDR1 reads SGHTA; CDR2 reads FQGNSA. V was trimmed by 5 bases and J by 3 bases, leaving 22 bases between them. This CDR3 is 18 amino acids long. CDR3 nucleotide sequence: TGTGCCAGCAGCCCTACCGGCTCCAGAGCGGTATACACCGGGGAGCTGTTTTTT. Translated: CASSPTGSRAVYTGELFF.

This clonotype was found many times. V gene TRBV29-1 combines with J gene TRBJ2-7; 11 positions match TRBD1. This CDR3 is built from 14 residues. V gave up 6 bases and J gave up 6 bases; unmatched junction bases: 10. The V gene's germline CDR1 is SQVTM and CDR2 ANQGSEA. The CDR3, as DNA: TGCAGCGTAACCGCCGGGACAGGGGGTGGCGAGCAGTACTTC. It encodes CSVTAGTGGGEQYF.

The chain joins TRBV29-1 to TRBJ2-5, with 11 nucleotides matching TRBD1. TRBJ2-7 matches the DNA end more closely, so the J call is doubtful. The germline V gene has CDR1 SQVTM and CDR2 ANQGSEA. The CDR3 contains 12 residues. CDR3 DNA: TGCAGCGTGGCCGGGACAGGGGGCGAGCAGTACTTC. It yields the protein CSVAGTGGEQYF.